One sample yielded the 5 T cell receptor beta chains listed below, sequenced in a study of blood T cell repertoires in COVID-19. Only in-frame clones appear in the TCRdb table, and some are missing; sequencing was by immunoSEQ multiplex PCR. This sample has hundreds of thousands of clones, with about 84% found just once. Sequencing was carried out using PBMCs or T cells enriched from blood (not recorded which). All receptors derive from a man aged 25-40 years with acute COVID-19.

The genes are TRBV15 and TRBJ2-1; TRBD2 aligns across 15 bases. The germline CDR1 and CDR2 sequences are LNHNV and YYDKDF (reference sequence). The length of the CDR3 is 18 residues. The V segment lost 2 bases and the J segment 6 bases; nucleotides outside the gene matches: 8. In DNA form, the CDR3 reads TGTGCCACCAGCAGACTAGGACTAGCGGGGGGGCGTGGCAATGAGCAGTTCTTC. It codes for CATSRLGLAGGRGNEQFF.

The genes are TRBV6-5 and TRBJ1-3, with 10 bases fitting TRBD1. V was clipped by 4 bases and J by 4 bases; unmatched bases: 4. Germline V gene sequence: CDR1 MNHEY, CDR2 SVGAGI. CDR3 length equals 15 residues. The CDR3 here is CASSSTGGSGNTIYF. Here the CDR3 DNA reads TGTGCCAGCAGTTCGACAGGGGGCTCAGGAAACACCATATATTTT.

This clone was observed a few times. The V gene is TRBV6-1, the J gene TRBJ1-5; D unclear. The CDR3 loop spans 16 amino acids. Germline CDR1 MNHNS, CDR2 SASEGT. With 3 bases removed from V and 3 bases from J, the gap between germline ends came to 15 bases. The CDR3, as DNA: TGTGCCAGCAGTGAGGCTCAGGTTTTCGTCAATCAGCCCCAGCATTTT. Its protein is CASSEAQVFVNQPQHF.

The chain uses TRBV12-3 or TRBV12-4 and TRBJ1-3; D may be TRBD1 (5 bases). V was cut by 8 bases and J by 7 bases, with 15 bases left in between. This CDR3 region has 13 residues. For the CDR3, the DNA is TGTGCCAGCCAGGGATTCGCCGGGAACACCATATATTTT. Translating it yields CASQGFAGNTIYF.

This rearrangement joins TRBV30 to TRBJ1-2; 8 bases fit TRBD1. V gave up 8 bases and J gave up 4 bases; unmatched junction bases: 3. This CDR3 comprises 11 residues. CDR1 GTSNPN and CDR2 SVGIG come from the germline V gene (reference sequence). CDR3: CAVGTGYGYTF. The CDR3 DNA is TGTGCCGTAGGGACAGGCTATGGCTACACCTTC.